This TCR beta chain comes out of a study of blood T cell repertoires in COVID-19 (dated by TCRdb to 2018 to 2021). Regarding the research as a whole: Samples from collaborators originated in the United States, Italy and Spain and spanned both the acute and convalescent phases of COVID-19. The prospective study material was composed of cDNA or gDNA derived from T cells, B-cell-depleted T cells, or PBMCs. Where available, HLA class I and class II types were taken from metadata supplied by the sample provider and were not determined by assay-based typing. The samples were drawn from two sources: the first 160 participants of the ongoing ImmuneRACE study, and about 1,300 subjects contributed by 6 global collaborators. Deeply sampled blood TCRbeta repertoires from subjects exposed to, actively infected with, or recovered from COVID-19 were included in the dataset. A de-identified subject ID, COVID-19 status, age in years and sex were almost always included in the sample metadata. The repertoires were released in a freely available public database meant as a resource for research on the immune response to SARS-CoV-2.

Details on this clone: There is no known antigen for this receptor. Base qualities are not at hand, and no much larger clone is one base apart.

The immunoSEQ Assay, a bias-controlled multiplex PCR, was used to amplify TCRbeta CDR3 regions from genomic DNA. The authors' pipeline ran thus. Within the assay, amplification of reference gene primers was used to estimate how many nucleated cells each sample contained. To quantify the absolute abundance of each unique TCRbeta CDR3 rearrangement, sequence reads were collapsed and filtered. Productive Simpson clonality was computed per sample as the square root of Simpson's diversity index over productive rearrangements. TCRdb provides this immuneACCESS table in a form limited to in-frame rearrangements. Some clones are lacking; in checked studies, under half of them reflect an unresolved V gene, and why the rest are absent is not known. V, J and clone size are taken as reported in that table, and D and trimming were inferred from the DNA itself. The table for this sample lists about 43,000 clones; around 90% of them were counted only once. The ten biggest clones cover 4.8% of the sample.

Collaborating institutions collected whole blood in K2EDTA tubes following their own protocols. For TCRbeta analysis, collaborator samples were shipped as frozen whole blood, as isolated PBMCs, or as DNA extracted from either sample type. Study-level results and caveats: Clinical and demographic metadata were provided uncurated, with the amount varying by source and participant.

This receptor was taken from a human donor in a cohort sampled during active COVID-19. Specimen: peripheral blood.

The CDR3 here reads CASSPRRAGTYEQYF. The nucleotide sequence reads TGTGCCAGCTCACCACGGAGAGCAGGGACCTACGAGCAGTACTTC. The chain employs TRBV18 and TRBJ2-7; the D gene is perhaps TRBD1, from 5 matching bases. Its CDR3 holds 15 amino acids, cysteine through phenylalanine. The kept DNA is CDR3 alone, 45 bases in frame from the first base. Reading the germline V gene gives CDR1 KGHSH and CDR2 LQKENI. V is reduced by 1 base and J by 2 bases, leaving a spacing of 12 bases between them.